This T cell receptor beta chain was retrieved from a study of T cells after yellow fever vaccination. Across the study: Preparation of fractions with low cell numbers was performed using SMART-Seq v4 Ultra Low Input.

One entry per CDR3 protein results from TCRdb running MiXCR on the 5' RACE reads. Found here are about 510,000 distinct CDR3 sequences, roughly 22% of them singletons; the top ten hold around 16%. Study-level findings and limits: Most clones from primary vaccination resurfaced after the booster (about 95% CD4, 75% to 90% CD8). Sorted repertoires could include abundant contaminating clonotypes from bulk cells. A small share of clonotypes appeared in both CD4 and CD8 compartments.

Germline CDR1 and CDR2: ENHRY and SYGVKD. V was trimmed by 3 bases and J by 1 base, leaving 3 bases between them. CDR3 length: 12 amino acids. This clonotype was detected only a few times. What it binds is unknown. The chain carries TRBV10-3 and TRBJ1-1; no reliable D call. The sample here was PBMCs, taken roughly 23 days after the first yellow fever vaccination. This TCR came from a man younger than 30 who received the YFV17D yellow fever vaccine. In nucleotides, the CDR3 is TGTGCCATCAGTGACGGGAACACTGAAGCTTTCTTT. It codes for CAISDGNTEAFF.